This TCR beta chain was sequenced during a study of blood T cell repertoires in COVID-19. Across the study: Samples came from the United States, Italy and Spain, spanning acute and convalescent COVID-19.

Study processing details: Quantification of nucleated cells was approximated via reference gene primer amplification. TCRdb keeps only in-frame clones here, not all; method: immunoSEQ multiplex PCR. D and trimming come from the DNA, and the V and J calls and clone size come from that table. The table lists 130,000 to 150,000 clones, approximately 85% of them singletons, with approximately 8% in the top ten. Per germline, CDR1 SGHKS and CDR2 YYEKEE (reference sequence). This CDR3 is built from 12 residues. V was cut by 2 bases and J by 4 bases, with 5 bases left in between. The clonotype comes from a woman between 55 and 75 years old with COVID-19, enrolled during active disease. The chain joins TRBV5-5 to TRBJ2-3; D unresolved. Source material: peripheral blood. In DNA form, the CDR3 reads TGTGCCAGCAGCTTACTGGCAGATACGCAGTATTTT. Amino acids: CASSLLADTQYF.